Detailed here is one T cell receptor beta chain. Its antigen remains unidentified. The data were taken from a study of T cell responses to AZD1222 COVID-19 vaccine. Study findings and constraints: Mostly white British, mostly female donors; authors suggested clonal diversity may be underestimated.

Data came from immunoSEQ multiplex PCR; TCRdb stores just in-frame clones and leaves some out. The sample yields just under 90,000 clones, over 75% seen once. V lost 5 bases to trimming and J lost 6 bases; unmatched junction nucleotides: 12. The V gene's germline CDR1 is SEHNR and CDR2 FQNEAQ (reference sequence). The CDR3 totals 16 residues. This TCR derives from an adult in good health. The sequenced sample was peripheral blood, obtained on day 0 of AZD1222 vaccination. V and J are TRBV7-9 and TRBJ2-3; 9 bases fit TRBD1. CDR3: CASSPEITGGGDTQYF. CDR3 nucleotide sequence: TGTGCCAGCAGCCCGGAAATTACAGGGGGCGGGGATACGCAGTATTTT.